The subject of this entry is one TCR beta chain. These data originate in a study of blood T cell repertoires in COVID-19. Across the study: Material from acute and convalescent COVID-19 was sourced from the United States, Italy and Spain.

The repertoire was sequenced with immunoSEQ multiplex PCR; TCRdb's copy has only in-frame clones and lacks some. The sample includes some 190,000 clones, roughly 76% of them seen just once. In germline, CDR1 is LGHNA, CDR2 YNFKEQ. Trimming removed 2 bases at V and 5 bases at J, with 16 bases between. This CDR3 contains 17 residues. The chain carries TRBV4-2 and TRBJ1-6, with D uncertain. The source of this sequence is a woman between 45 and 60 years old with active or convalescent COVID-19. The specimen was peripheral blood. The CDR3 loop reads CASSQQTNGRNNSPLHF. In nucleotides, the CDR3 is TGTGCCAGCAGCCAACAGACAAACGGAAGGAATAATTCACCCCTCCACTTT.